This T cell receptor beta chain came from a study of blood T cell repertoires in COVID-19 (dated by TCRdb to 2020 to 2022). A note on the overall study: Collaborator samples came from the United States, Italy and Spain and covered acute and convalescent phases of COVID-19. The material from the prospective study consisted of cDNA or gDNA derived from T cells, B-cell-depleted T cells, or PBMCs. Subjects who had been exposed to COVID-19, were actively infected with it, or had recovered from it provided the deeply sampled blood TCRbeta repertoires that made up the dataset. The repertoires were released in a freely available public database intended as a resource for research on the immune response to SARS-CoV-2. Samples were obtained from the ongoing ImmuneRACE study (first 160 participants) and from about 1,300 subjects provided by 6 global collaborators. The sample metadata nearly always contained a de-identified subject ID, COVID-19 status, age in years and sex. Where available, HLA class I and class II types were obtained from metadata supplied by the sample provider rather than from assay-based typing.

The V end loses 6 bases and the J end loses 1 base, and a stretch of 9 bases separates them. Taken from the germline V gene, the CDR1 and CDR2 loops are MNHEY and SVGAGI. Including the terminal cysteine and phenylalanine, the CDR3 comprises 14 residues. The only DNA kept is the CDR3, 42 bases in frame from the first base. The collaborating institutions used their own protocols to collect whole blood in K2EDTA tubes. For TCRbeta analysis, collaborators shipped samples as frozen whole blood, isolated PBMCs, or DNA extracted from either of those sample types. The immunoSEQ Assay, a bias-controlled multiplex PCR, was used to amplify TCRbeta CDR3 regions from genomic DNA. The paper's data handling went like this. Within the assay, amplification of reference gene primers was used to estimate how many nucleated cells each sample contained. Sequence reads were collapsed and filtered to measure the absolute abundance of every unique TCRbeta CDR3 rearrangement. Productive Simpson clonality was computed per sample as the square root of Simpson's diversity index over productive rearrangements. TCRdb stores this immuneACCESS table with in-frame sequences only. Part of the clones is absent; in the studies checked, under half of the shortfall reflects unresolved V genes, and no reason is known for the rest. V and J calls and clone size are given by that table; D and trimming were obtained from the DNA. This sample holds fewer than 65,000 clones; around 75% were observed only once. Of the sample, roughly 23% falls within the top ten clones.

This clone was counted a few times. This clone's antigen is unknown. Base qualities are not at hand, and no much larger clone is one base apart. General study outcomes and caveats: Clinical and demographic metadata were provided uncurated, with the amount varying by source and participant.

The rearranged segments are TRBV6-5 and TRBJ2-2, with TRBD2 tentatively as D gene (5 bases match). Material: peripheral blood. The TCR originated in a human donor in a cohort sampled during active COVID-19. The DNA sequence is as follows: TGTGCCAGCAGCCTACTAGAGAACACCGGGGAGCTGTTTTTT. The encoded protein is CASSLLENTGELFF.